A single sample gave rise to the 5 T cell receptor beta chains below, sequenced in a study of blood T cell repertoires in COVID-19. Only in-frame clones appear in the TCRdb table, and some are missing; sequencing was by immunoSEQ multiplex PCR. Altogether about 74,000 clones are present, around 78% being singletons, with the ten largest covering roughly 16%. The sample comprised peripheral blood. The receptors shown here come from a human donor in a cohort sampled during active COVID-19.

The rearrangement joins TRBV7-2 to TRBJ2-3, with TRBD2 identical over 9 bases. Germline V lookup: CDR1 SGHTA, CDR2 FQGNSA. With V trimmed by 9 bases and J by 4 bases, 2 bases remained unmatched. The CDR3 has 12 amino acids. CDR3 in amino acids: CASRGGADTQYF. In nucleotides, the CDR3 is TGTGCCAGTCGCGGGGGGGCAGATACGCAGTATTTT.

The chain carries TRBV10-1 and TRBJ2-3; D possibly corresponds to TRBD1 (6 bases). The CDR3 totals 16 residues. V was shortened by 5 bases and J by 3 bases, with 18 bases between the two germline ends. In germline, CDR1 is WNHNN, CDR2 SYGVQD (reference sequence). CDR3 protein: CASSNRVGVGTDTQYF. In DNA, the CDR3 is TGCGCCAGCAGTAACAGGGTTGGCGTAGGTACAGATACGCAGTATTTT.

The sample holds a few counts of this clone. The J gene is TRBJ2-7, the V gene TRBV11-2; D gene uncertain. The CDR3 length is 9 residues. Trimming stripped 0 bases from V and 12 bases from J, with 3 bases between. CDR1 is SGHAT and CDR2 is FQNNGV in the germline V gene. The CDR3 sequence is CASSLDRYF. As DNA, the CDR3 is TGTGCCAGCAGCTTAGACCGGTACTTC. The entire variable domain, with the rest obtained from reference TRBV11-2 and TRBJ2-7, is as follows: EAGVAQSPRYKIIEKRQSVAFWCNPISGHATLYWYQQILGQGPKLLIQFQNNGVVDDSQLPKDRFSAERLKGVDSTLKIQPAKLEDSAVYLCASSLDRYFGPGTRLTVT.

The gene calls are TRBV12-5 and TRBJ2-3; 8 bases map to TRBD2. The CDR3 totals 15 residues. After removal of 4 bases from V and 2 bases from J, the junction contained 5 bases not matched to a gene. Per germline, CDR1 LGHNT and CDR2 FRNRAP. DNA of the CDR3: TGTGCTAGTGGTTCAGTAGCGGGACTCACAGATACGCAGTATTTT. Translation gives CASGSVAGLTDTQYF. The variable domain in full, with the rest retrieved from reference TRBV12-5 and TRBJ2-3, is DARVTQTPRHKVTEMGQEVTMRCQPILGHNTVFWYRQTMMQGLELLAYFRNRAPLDDSGMPKDRFSAEMPDATLATLKIQPSEPRDSAVYFCASGSVAGLTDTQYFGPGTRLTVL.

This sequence joins TRBV19 and TRBJ1-1; 7 bases line up with TRBD1. CDR1 is LNHDA, CDR2 SQIVND, per germline (reference sequence). The CDR3 loop spans 13 amino acids. V was pared by 7 bases and J by 3 bases, with 5 bases of the junction left unmatched. Here the CDR3 DNA reads TGTGCCAGTACCAATACAGGGGACACTGAAGCTTTCTTT. Its translation is CASTNTGDTEAFF.